These 22 T cell receptor beta chains came from one sample sequenced in a study of cytomegalovirus exposure and HLA in healthy donors. Primers included in the PCR were 60 Vbeta and 13 Jbeta primers. The assay was immunoSEQ multiplex PCR, and TCRdb's table has in-frame clones only and misses some. The sample carries roughly 120,000 clones, about four fifths recorded once. The sequencing input was PBMCs. These receptors all stem from a young man in good health and CMV-seropositive.

The table lists this clone with a few counts. The rearrangement joins TRBV12-5 to TRBJ2-5; possibly TRBD1 for D (5 bases). This CDR3 contains 13 residues. Per the germline V gene, CDR1 is LGHNT and CDR2 is FRNRAP. V gave up 8 bases and J gave up 7 bases, with 17 bases separating them. The CDR3 nucleotides read TGTGCTAGTTGTCCCGGGCAGGGTGCGACCCAGTACTTC. Amino acid sequence: CASCPGQGATQYF.

In this sample, this clone turned up a few times. This chain connects TRBV10-3 to TRBJ2-7; no reliable D call. V lost 6 bases and J 6 bases, leaving 18 bases between the germline ends. Germline V lookup: CDR1 ENHRY, CDR2 SYGVKD. This CDR3 contains 14 residues. The CDR3 spells CAIRMTQARSEQYF. CDR3 DNA sequence: TGTGCCATCAGAATGACGCAGGCAAGGTCCGAGCAGTACTTC.

The rearrangement uses TRBV5-8 and TRBJ2-4; a possible D gene is TRBD2 (6 bases). Trimming stripped 1 base from V and 2 bases from J, with 16 bases between. In germline, CDR1 is SGHTS, CDR2 YDEGEE. CDR3 size: 17 residues. In DNA, the CDR3 is TGTGCCAGCAGCTTGCTGGACGGTGGAGGGACCAAAAACATTCAGTACTTC. Its translation: CASSLLDGGGTKNIQYF.

The rearrangement uses TRBV7-3 and TRBJ2-1, with TRBD2 matching 9 bases. J lost 7 bases, V lost 6 bases, and 7 bases had no gene match. The CDR3 totals 14 residues. Germline CDR1 and CDR2: SGHTA and FQGTGA. The CDR3 here is CASSSGLATNEQFF. The CDR3, as DNA: TGTGCCAGCAGTTCAGGACTAGCGACGAATGAGCAGTTCTTC.

This chain uses TRBV5-6 with TRBJ2-3; D ambiguous. Germline lookup yields CDR1 SGHDT and CDR2 YYEEEE. V was trimmed by 3 bases and J by 1 base, leaving 9 bases between them. The CDR3 spans 14 residues. The CDR3 here is CASSSGWGTDTQYF. The CDR3 DNA reads TGTGCCAGCAGCTCGGGTTGGGGCACAGATACGCAGTATTTT.

CDR3 sequence: CASSYFGISYEQYF. The CDR3 DNA is TGTGCCAGCAGTTACTTCGGGATTTCCTACGAGCAGTACTTC. The rearrangement uses TRBV6-5 and TRBJ2-7, with D possibly matching TRBD2 (5 bases). This CDR3 is 14 amino acids long. Germline V gene lookup returns CDR1 MNHEY and CDR2 SVGAGI. Between the trimmed V and J ends, which lost 1 base and 1 base, there was a span of 8 bases.

This chain uses TRBV30 with TRBJ2-5; D remains ambiguous. Near its end, the DNA agrees better with TRBJ2-7, so the J call may be wrong. There are 12 residues in the CDR3. Germline V lookup: CDR1 GTSNPN, CDR2 SVGIG (reference sequence). The CDR3 DNA follows: TGTGCCTGGAGTCCAGGTGCCTCCGAGCAGTACTTC. This translates into CAWSPGASEQYF.

This clone was seen once. J is TRBJ1-1 and V is TRBV4-3, with 11 bases aligning to TRBD1. V gave up 4 bases and J gave up 0 bases; unmatched junction bases: 7. CDR1 and CDR2 (germline): LGHNA, YSLEER. This CDR3 comprises 17 residues. CDR3 nucleotides: TGCGCCAGCAGCCGGGACAGGGGGTGGCCGTTGAACACTGAAGCTTTCTTT. Its protein is CASSRDRGWPLNTEAFF.

This chain joins TRBV5-5 and TRBJ2-3; D ambiguous. Germline V gene lookup returns CDR1 SGHKS and CDR2 YYEKEE (reference sequence). Trimming stripped 4 bases from V and 2 bases from J, with 17 bases between. The CDR3 sequence is 16 residues long. DNA of the CDR3: TGTGCCAGCAGCCCGCGGAGCCAACTACACACAGATACGCAGTATTTT. This encodes CASSPRSQLHTDTQYF.

The chain links TRBV4-2 to TRBJ2-7, with TRBD2 identical over 10 bases. V gave up 5 bases and J gave up 2 bases; unmatched junction bases: 6. This CDR3 has 15 residues. Germline CDR1 reads LGHNA; CDR2 reads YNFKEQ. The CDR3 loop reads CASSLGLAYTYEQYF. The CDR3 DNA is TGTGCCAGCAGCTTGGGACTAGCGTACACCTACGAGCAGTACTTC.

The chain carries TRBV27 and TRBJ2-3; tentative D call: TRBD1 (7 bases). V lost 4 bases and J lost 1, with 12 bases in between. This CDR3 region has 15 residues. CDR1 is MNHEY and CDR2 is SMNVEV in the germline V gene (reference sequence). CDR3 amino acids: CASSSGGWGTDTQYF. The DNA for the CDR3 is TGTGCCAGCAGTTCAGGGGGGTGGGGCACAGATACGCAGTATTTT.

The chain is built from TRBV9 and TRBJ2-2, with 8 bases identical to TRBD1. CDR1 SGDLS and CDR2 YYNGEE come from the germline V gene. This CDR3 has 15 residues. Trimming cost V 2 bases and J 3 bases; bases outside gene matches: 3. Written as DNA, the CDR3 is TGTGCCAGCAGCGTGGGACAGGTATACACCGGGGAGCTGTTTTTT. Protein: CASSVGQVYTGELFF.

V usage is TRBV10-3 and J usage is TRBJ1-5; D perhaps matches TRBD1 (6 bases). The V gene's germline CDR1 is ENHRY and CDR2 SYGVKD. Trimming removed 5 bases at V and 5 bases at J, with 19 bases between. This CDR3 is built from 16 residues. The CDR3, as DNA: TGTGCCATCAGTTCCTCTGGAAGGGGGGGAGATCAGCCCCAGCATTTT. This gives the protein CAISSSGRGGDQPQHF.

This chain uses TRBV27 with TRBJ2-7; TRBD2 matches 8 bases. Germline V lookup: CDR1 MNHEY, CDR2 SMNVEV (reference sequence). The junction had 10 bases not matched to a gene; V was cut back by 7 bases and J by 5 bases. CDR3 length: 14 residues. CDR3 loop: CASTTGGGNDEQYF. The CDR3 DNA reads TGTGCCAGCACCACCGGGGGGGGGAACGACGAGCAGTACTTC.

The CDR3 protein is CASSFQAGFGETQYF. CDR3 nucleotides: TGTGCCAGCAGCTTCCAGGCGGGTTTCGGGGAGACCCAGTACTTC. This chain links TRBV7-6 with TRBJ2-5; tentatively, D is TRBD2 (5 bases). Trimming took 3 bases from V and 5 from J, leaving 16 bases between them. The length of the CDR3 is 15 residues. CDR1 is SGHVS, CDR2 FNYEAQ, per germline.

This clone was counted a single time. The V call is TRBV5-6, the J call TRBJ1-2; D is perhaps TRBD1 (5 bases). This CDR3 is 15 amino acids long. The germline CDR1 and CDR2 sequences are SGHDT and YYEEEE. V shed 0 bases and J shed 4 bases, with 13 bases lying between them. In nucleotides, the CDR3 is TGTGCCAGCAGCTTGGCGCGCGGGGCACTCTATGGCTACACCTTC. As protein: CASSLARGALYGYTF.

This clone has more than one count but fewer than ten. The chain recombines TRBV28 with TRBJ1-5; possibly TRBD1 for D (5 bases). CDR1 is MDHEN and CDR2 is SYDVKM in the germline V gene. This CDR3 comprises 15 residues. V was cut by 4 bases and J by 6 bases, with 16 bases left in between. CDR3 amino acids: CASSSIRVSGQPQHF. Here the CDR3 DNA reads TGTGCCAGCAGTTCAATCAGGGTTTCGGGTCAGCCCCAGCATTTT.

This chain uses TRBV29-1 with TRBJ1-4; maybe TRBD1 (5 bases). The CDR3 sequence is 11 residues long. Between the trimmed V and J ends, which lost 0 bases and 13 bases, there was a span of 9 bases. Germline V gene lookup returns CDR1 SQVTM and CDR2 ANQGSEA. The CDR3: CSVEDGRGLFF. DNA of the CDR3: TGCAGCGTTGAAGACGGGAGGGGACTGTTTTTT.

The V and J genes are TRBV4-1 and TRBJ2-5, with 16 nucleotides matching TRBD2. Trimming removed 3 bases from V and 6 bases from J; junction bases left unmatched: 4. Germline assignment: CDR1 MGHRA and CDR2 YSYEKL. The CDR3 has 16 amino acids. CDR3 DNA sequence: TGCGCCAGCAGCCAGGGGACTAGCGGGGGGGCACAGACCCAGTACTTC. Amino acids: CASSQGTSGGAQTQYF.

On this clone: A read error may account for a junction end that differs from germline. Other DNA sequences of this sample code for an identical CDR3. V usage is TRBV7-7 and J usage is TRBJ1-1, with a possible D match to TRBD1 (5 bases). Germline CDR1 reads SSHAT; CDR2 reads FNYEAQ (reference sequence). This CDR3 region has 13 residues. DNA for the CDR3: TGTGCTAGCAGCTTGGACAAGAACACTGAAGCTTTCTTT. Amino acid sequence: CASSLDKNTEAFF.

This sequence joins TRBV7-6 and TRBJ2-1, with TRBD2 matching 7 bases. Trimming at V came to 1 base and at J to 10 bases, leaving 7 bases not matched to a gene. The CDR3 consists of 14 residues. Looked up from germline, CDR1 is SGHVS and CDR2 is FNYEAQ. The DNA for the CDR3 is TGTGCCAGCAGCTTAGTTGTAAGAGCGGGGGAGCAGTTCTTC. Its translation is CASSLVVRAGEQFF.

V and J are TRBV4-2 and TRBJ2-5; maybe TRBD1 (7 bases). The CDR3 length is 15 residues. CDR1 is LGHNA and CDR2 is YNFKEQ in the germline V gene. V lost 1 base, J lost 7 bases, and 16 bases lay in between. The CDR3 DNA reads TGTGCCAGCAGCCAAGGGCGAGGCCAGGGGGGGACCCAGTACTTC. Its protein product is CASSQGRGQGGTQYF.